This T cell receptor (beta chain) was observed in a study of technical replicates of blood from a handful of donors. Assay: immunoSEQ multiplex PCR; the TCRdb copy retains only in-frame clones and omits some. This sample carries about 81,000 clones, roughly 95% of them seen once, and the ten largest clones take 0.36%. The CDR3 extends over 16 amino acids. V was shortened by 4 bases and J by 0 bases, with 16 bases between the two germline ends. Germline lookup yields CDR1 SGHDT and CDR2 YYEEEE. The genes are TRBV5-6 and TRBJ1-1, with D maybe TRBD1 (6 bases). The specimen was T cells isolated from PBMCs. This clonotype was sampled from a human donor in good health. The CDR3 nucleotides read TGTGCCAGCAGCCCCGAACAGGGCATTATGAACACTGAAGCTTTCTTT. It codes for CASSPEQGIMNTEAFF.